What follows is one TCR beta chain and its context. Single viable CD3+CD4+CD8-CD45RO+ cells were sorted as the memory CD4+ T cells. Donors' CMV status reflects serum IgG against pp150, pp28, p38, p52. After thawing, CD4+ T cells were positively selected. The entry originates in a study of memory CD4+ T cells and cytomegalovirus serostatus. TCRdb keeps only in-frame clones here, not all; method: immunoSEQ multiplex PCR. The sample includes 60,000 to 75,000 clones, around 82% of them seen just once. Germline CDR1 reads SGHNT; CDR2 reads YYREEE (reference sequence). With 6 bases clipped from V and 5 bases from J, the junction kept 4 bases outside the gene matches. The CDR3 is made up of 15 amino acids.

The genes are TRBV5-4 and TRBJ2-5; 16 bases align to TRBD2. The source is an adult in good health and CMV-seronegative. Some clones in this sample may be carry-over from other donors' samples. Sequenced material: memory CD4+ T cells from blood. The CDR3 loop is CASKGLAGGPETQYF. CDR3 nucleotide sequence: TGTGCCAGCAAGGGACTAGCGGGAGGGCCTGAGACCCAGTACTTC.